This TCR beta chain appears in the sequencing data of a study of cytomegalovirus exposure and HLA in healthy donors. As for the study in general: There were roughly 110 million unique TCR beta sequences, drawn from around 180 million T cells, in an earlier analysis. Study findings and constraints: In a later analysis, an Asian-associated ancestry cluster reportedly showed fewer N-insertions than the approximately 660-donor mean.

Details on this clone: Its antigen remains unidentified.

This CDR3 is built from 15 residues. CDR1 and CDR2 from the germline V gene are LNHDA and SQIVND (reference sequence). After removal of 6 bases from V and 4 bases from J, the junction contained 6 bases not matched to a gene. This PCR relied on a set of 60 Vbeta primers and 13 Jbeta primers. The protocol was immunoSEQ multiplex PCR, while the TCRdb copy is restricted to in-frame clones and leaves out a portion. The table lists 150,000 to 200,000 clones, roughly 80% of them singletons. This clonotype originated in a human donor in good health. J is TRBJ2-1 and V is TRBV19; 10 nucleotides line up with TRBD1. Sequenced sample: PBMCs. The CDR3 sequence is CASRQGQGLYNEQFF. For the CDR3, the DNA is TGTGCCAGTAGGCAGGGACAGGGGCTTTACAATGAGCAGTTCTTC.